The 4 T cell receptor beta chains in this list originate from one sample, sequenced in a study of blood T cell repertoires in COVID-19. Only in-frame clones appear in the TCRdb table, and some are missing; sequencing was by immunoSEQ multiplex PCR. The table has a few hundred thousand clones, roughly 90% seen once. Sequencing input: peripheral blood. Receptors were obtained from a man in his sixties with acute or convalescent COVID-19.

This clone was detected only once. The chain has TRBV11-2 and TRBJ2-7; D may be TRBD2 (5 bases). CDR1 and CDR2 from the germline V gene are SGHAT and FQNNGV. This CDR3 has 11 amino acids. Trimming stripped 4 bases from V and 7 bases from J, with 8 bases between. CDR3 DNA: TGTGCCAGCAGCTCCTCGGGGGAGCAGTACTTC. Amino acids: CASSSSGEQYF.

The V and J genes are TRBV5-3 and TRBJ1-1, with D unresolved. TRBV5-3 is labeled an ORF, and its function is uncertain. The CDR3 spans 15 residues. Trimming shortened V by 10 bases and J by 7 bases, and 26 bases separated the two germline ends. The CDR3 DNA reads as TGTGCCTGCGACCGGGGAATACCTTCCCCTCGTGAAGCTTTCTTT. This translates into CACDRGIPSPREAFF.

CDR3 amino acids: CASSLGAPGKLFF. CDR3 sequence (DNA): TGTGCCAGCAGTTTAGGAGCGCCCGGAAAACTGTTTTTT. J is TRBJ1-4 and V is TRBV27, with unresolved D. Trimming left V 2 bases short and J 10 bases short, with 11 bases between. Germline lookup yields CDR1 MNHEY and CDR2 SMNVEV (reference sequence). This CDR3 has 13 residues.

V and J are TRBV6-2 or TRBV6-3 and TRBJ2-3; TRBD2 matches at 9 bases. J was trimmed by 9 bases and V by 6 bases; bases with no gene match: 19. Germline-derived CDR1 and CDR2 are MNHEY and SVGEGT. CDR3 length: 17 residues. CDR3 residues: CASSPTGTSFGGWTQYF. CDR3 bases: TGTGCCAGCAGCCCTACCGGGACTAGCTTCGGTGGTTGGACGCAGTATTTT.